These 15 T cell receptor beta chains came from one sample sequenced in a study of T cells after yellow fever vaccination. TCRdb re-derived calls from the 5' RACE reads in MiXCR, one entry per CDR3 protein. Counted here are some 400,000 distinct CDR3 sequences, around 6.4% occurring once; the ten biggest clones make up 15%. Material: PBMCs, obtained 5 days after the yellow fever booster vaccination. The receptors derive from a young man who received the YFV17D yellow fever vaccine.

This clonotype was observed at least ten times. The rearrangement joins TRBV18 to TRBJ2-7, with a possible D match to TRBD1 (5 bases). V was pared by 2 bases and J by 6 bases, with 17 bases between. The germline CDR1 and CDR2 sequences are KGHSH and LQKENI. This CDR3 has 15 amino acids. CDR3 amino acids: CASSPWRQQPVEQYF. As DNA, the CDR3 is TGTGCCAGCTCACCATGGAGACAGCAACCTGTCGAGCAGTACTTC.

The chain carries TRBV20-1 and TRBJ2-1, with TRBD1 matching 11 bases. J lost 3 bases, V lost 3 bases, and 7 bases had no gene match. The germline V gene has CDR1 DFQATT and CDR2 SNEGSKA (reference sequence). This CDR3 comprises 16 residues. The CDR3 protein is CSARASGQGGYNEQFF. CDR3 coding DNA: TGCAGTGCTAGGGCCTCGGGACAGGGGGGCTACAATGAGCAGTTCTTC.

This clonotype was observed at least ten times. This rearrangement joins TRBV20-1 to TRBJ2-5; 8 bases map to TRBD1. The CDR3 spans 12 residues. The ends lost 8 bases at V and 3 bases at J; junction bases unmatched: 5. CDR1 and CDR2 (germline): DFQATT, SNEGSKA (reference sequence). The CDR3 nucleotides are TGCAGTTCCGAGGGACAGGAAGAGACCCAGTACTTC. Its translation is CSSEGQEETQYF.

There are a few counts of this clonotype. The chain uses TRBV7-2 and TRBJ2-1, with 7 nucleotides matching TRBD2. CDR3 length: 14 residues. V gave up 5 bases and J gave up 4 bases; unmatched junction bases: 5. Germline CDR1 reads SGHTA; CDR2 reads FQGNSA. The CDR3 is CASSPGLPYNEQFF. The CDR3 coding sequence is TGTGCCAGCAGCCCGGGACTACCTTACAATGAGCAGTTCTTC.

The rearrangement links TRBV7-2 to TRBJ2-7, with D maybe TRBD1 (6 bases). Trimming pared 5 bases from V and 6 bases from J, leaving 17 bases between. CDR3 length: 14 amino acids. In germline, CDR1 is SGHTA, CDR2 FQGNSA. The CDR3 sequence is CASSLGGGVIEQYF. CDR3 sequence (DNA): TGTGCCAGCAGCCTAGGGGGTGGAGTTATCGAGCAGTACTTC.

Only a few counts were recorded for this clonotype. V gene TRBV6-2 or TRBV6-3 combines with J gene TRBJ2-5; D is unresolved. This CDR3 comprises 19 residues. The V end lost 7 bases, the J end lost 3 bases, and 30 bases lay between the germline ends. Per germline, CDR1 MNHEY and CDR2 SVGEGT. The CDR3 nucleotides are TGTGCCAGCATGGCCCCCAACCACCTCCGATTTTCTTTCGAAGAGACCCAGTACTTC. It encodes CASMAPNHLRFSFEETQYF.

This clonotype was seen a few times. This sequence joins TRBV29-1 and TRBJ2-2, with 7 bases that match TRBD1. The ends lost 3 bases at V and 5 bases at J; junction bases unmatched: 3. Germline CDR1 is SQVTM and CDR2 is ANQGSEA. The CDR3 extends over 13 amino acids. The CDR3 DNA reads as TGCAGCGTTGATACGACAGGGACCGGGGAGCTGTTTTTT. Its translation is CSVDTTGTGELFF.

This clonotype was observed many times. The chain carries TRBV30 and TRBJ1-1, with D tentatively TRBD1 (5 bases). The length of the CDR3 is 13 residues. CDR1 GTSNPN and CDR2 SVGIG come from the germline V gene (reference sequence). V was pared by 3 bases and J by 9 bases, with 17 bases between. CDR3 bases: TGTGCCTGGAGGAGTGAAAGAACAGGAAAAGCTTTCTTT. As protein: CAWRSERTGKAFF.

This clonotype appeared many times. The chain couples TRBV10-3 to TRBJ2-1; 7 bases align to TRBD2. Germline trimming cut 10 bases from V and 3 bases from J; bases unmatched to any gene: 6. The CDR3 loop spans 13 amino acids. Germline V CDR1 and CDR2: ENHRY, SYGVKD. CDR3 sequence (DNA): TGTGCCACTACTGTAGCGGGCTACAATGAGCAGTTCTTC. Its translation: CATTVAGYNEQFF.

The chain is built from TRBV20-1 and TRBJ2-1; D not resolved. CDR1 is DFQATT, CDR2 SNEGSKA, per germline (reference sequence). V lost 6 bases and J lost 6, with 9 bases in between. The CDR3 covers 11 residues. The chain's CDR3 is CSAPAANEQFF. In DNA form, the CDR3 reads TGCAGTGCCCCCGCAGCCAATGAGCAGTTCTTC.

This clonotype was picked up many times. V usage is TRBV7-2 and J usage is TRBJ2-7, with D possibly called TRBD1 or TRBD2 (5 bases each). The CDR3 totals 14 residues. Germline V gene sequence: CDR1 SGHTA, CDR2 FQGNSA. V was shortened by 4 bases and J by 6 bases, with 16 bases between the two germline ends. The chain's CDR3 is CASSSRSTGAEQYF. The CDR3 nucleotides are TGTGCCAGCAGCTCCCGTTCGACCGGGGCCGAGCAGTACTTC. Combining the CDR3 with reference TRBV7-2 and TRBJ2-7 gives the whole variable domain GAGVSQSPSNKVTEKGKDVELRCDPISGHTALYWYRQSLGQGLEFLIYFQGNSAPDKSGLPSDRFSAERTGGSVSTLTIQRTQQEDSAVYLCASSSRSTGAEQYFGPGTRLTVT.

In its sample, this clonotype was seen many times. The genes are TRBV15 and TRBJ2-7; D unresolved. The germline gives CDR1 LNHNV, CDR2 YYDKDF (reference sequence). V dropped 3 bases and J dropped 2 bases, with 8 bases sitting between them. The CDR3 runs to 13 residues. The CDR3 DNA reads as TGTGCCACCAGCAGTGAGCGAACCTACGAGCAGTACTTC. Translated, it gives CATSSERTYEQYF.

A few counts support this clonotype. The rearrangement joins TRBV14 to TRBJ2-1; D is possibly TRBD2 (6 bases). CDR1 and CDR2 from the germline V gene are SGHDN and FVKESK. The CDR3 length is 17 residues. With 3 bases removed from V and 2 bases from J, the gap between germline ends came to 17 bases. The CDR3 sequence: CASSQKWGESPYNEQFF. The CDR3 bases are TGTGCCAGCAGCCAGAAATGGGGGGAGTCCCCCTACAATGAGCAGTTCTTC.

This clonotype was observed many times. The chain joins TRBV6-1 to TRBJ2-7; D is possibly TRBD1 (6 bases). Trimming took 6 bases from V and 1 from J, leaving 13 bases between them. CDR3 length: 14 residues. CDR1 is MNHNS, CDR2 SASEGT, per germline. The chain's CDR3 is CASSPGQLSYEQYF. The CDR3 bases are TGTGCCAGCAGCCCGGGACAACTTTCCTACGAGCAGTACTTC.

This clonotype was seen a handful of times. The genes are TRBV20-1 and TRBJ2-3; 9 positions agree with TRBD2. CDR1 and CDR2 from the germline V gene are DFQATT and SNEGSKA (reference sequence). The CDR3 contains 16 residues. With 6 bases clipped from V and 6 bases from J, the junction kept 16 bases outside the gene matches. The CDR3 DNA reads TGCAGTGCCCGATCGTCTGCCGCGGGAGGGCGGGATACGCAGTATTTT. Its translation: CSARSSAAGGRDTQYF.